The rows below give T cell receptor beta chains drawn from one sample of a study of cytomegalovirus exposure and HLA in healthy donors. TCRdb's table, derived via immunoSEQ multiplex PCR, lists solely in-frame clones and lacks some. Of over 200,000 clones in the sample, around 80% are singletons; the top ten hold about 6.4%. The specimen sequenced was PBMCs. The receptors shown here come from a man aged 40-49 years in good health and CMV-seropositive. The CDR3 runs from the conserved cysteine through the conserved F or W. A D gene is named only where the DNA matches it firmly. Some rows have no size entry. The others give once, few or many, or a class for an expanded clone.

clone_size	v_call	j_call	d_call	cdr3_nt	cdr3_aa
-	TRBV10-2	TRBJ1-2	-	TGCGCCAGCAGTGATGCATTTAACTGTGGCTACACCTTC	CASSDAFNCGYTF
-	TRBV6-1	TRBJ2-3	-	TGTGCCAGCACCTGGGTAGGGGGAAGCACAGATACGCAGTATTTT	CASTWVGGSTDTQYF
-	TRBV27	TRBJ1-5	-	TGTGCCAGCAGTTCTCAGAGTACAGCTTATAGCAATCAGCCCCAGCATTTT	CASSSQSTAYSNQPQHF
-	TRBV7-9	TRBJ2-5	TRBD2	TGTGCCAGCAGCCTATCCTATAGCGGGAGCCTCCGAGAGACCCAGTACTTC	CASSLSYSGSLRETQYF
once	TRBV28	TRBJ1-2	TRBD1	TGTGCCAGCAGCCCCCCCGGGACAGGGGCCCCATATGGCTACACCTTC	CASSPPGTGAPYGYTF
-	TRBV19	TRBJ2-1	TRBD2	TGTGCCACCGCGGCGACTAGCGGGCCATACAATGAGCAGTTCTTC	CATAATSGPYNEQFF
-	TRBV6-1	TRBJ1-1	-	TGTGCCAGCAGTGTCCCGGAGGGTGCCACTGAAGCTTTCTTT	CASSVPEGATEAFF
once	TRBV19	TRBJ2-3	TRBD2	TGTGCCAGTACTGTCGGGAGGTCAGATACGCAGTATTTT	CASTVGRSDTQYF
once	TRBV28	TRBJ1-2	TRBD1	TGTGCCAGCTGCCCTCCTCTCGGACAGGGTGATGGCTATGGCTACACCTTC	CASCPPLGQGDGYGYTF
-	TRBV7-9	TRBJ2-4	TRBD2	TGTGCCAGCAAACAAACGGAGACTAGCGGGATCATGGCCAAAAACATTCAGTACTTC	CASKQTETSGIMAKNIQYF
once	TRBV9	TRBJ2-1	-	TGTGCCAGCAGCGCCTGGACAGCTTACAATGAGCAGTTCTTC	CASSAWTAYNEQFF
-	TRBV25-1	TRBJ2-1	TRBD1	TGTGCCAGCAGTGAAGGGACAGGGCTTCGGGAGCAGTTCTTC	CASSEGTGLREQFF
few	TRBV7-2	TRBJ2-7	-	TGTGCCAGCAGCCTCTCGCTAGGAAAAATAGGTTACGAGCAGTACTTC	CASSLSLGKIGYEQYF
-	TRBV18	TRBJ2-1	-	TGTGCCAGCTCACCACAGGACAGATACAATGAGCAGTTCTTC	CASSPQDRYNEQFF
once	TRBV5-1	TRBJ2-5	-	TGCGCCAGTCATAGGACTCCTGCCCAAGAGACCCAGTACTTC	CASHRTPAQETQYF
-	TRBV7-3	TRBJ1-1	-	TGTGCCAGCAGCTTAAGCGGCAGGAACACTGAAGCTTTCTTT	CASSLSGRNTEAFF
-	TRBV7-9	TRBJ1-1	-	TGTGCCAGCTTGGACACTCTGAACACTGAAGCTTTCTTT	CASLDTLNTEAFF
-	TRBV18	TRBJ1-2	-	TGTGCCAGCTCGCCCGGGGTACCGAGGGCTAGCTACACCTTC	CASSPGVPRASYTF
-	TRBV27	TRBJ2-1	-	TGTGCCAGCAGGGGAGGCTCGGTTAGGTACAATGAGCAGTTCTTC	CASRGGSVRYNEQFF
-	TRBV9	TRBJ2-3	TRBD2	TGTGCCAGCAGCGGGACCGGGGGGACGGCGCAGTATTTT	CASSGTGGTAQYF
-	TRBV5-4	TRBJ2-1	-	TGTGCCAGCAGCTTGGGCCACACCTCCTACAATGAGCAGTTCTTC	CASSLGHTSYNEQFF
-	TRBV2	TRBJ2-3	TRBD2	TGTGCCAGCAAAGCGAGTGGGGCGGGAGGGTACACAGATACGCAGTATTTT	CASKASGAGGYTDTQYF
-	TRBV7-9	TRBJ2-2	-	TGTGCCAGCAGCTCACCAGGGGCGAACACCGGGGAGCTGTTTTTT	CASSSPGANTGELFF
-	TRBV7-3	TRBJ2-2	-	TGTGCCAGCAGCCCGTACGGGGCCGGGGAGCTGTTTTTT	CASSPYGAGELFF
-	TRBV2	TRBJ2-1	TRBD2	TGTGCCAGCAGCTTAGCGGGAGGTGGCTACAATGAGCAGTTCTTC	CASSLAGGGYNEQFF
-	TRBV29-1	TRBJ1-2	-	TGCAGCGTTGAAAGCAGGGTGGGTGGCTACACCTTC	CSVESRVGGYTF
-	TRBV6-6	TRBJ1-1	TRBD1	TGTGCCAGCAGTTACGGTCACAGGGGGAACACTGAAGCTTTCTTT	CASSYGHRGNTEAFF
-	TRBV6-1	TRBJ2-1	TRBD2	TGTGCCAGCAGCGAGGGACTAGTCTCCTACAATGAGCAGTTCTTC	CASSEGLVSYNEQFF
-	TRBV5-1	TRBJ2-1	TRBD2	TGCGCCAGCAGCTTGACACTAGCGGGGAGTGGGGAGCAGTTCTTC	CASSLTLAGSGEQFF